These 21 T cell receptor beta chains were all obtained from the same sample, sequenced in a study of cytomegalovirus exposure and HLA in healthy donors. PCR involved 60 Vbeta and 13 Jbeta primers. Data came from immunoSEQ multiplex PCR; TCRdb stores just in-frame clones and leaves some out. This sample carries 200,000 to 250,000 clones, roughly 84% of them seen once, and the ten largest clones take about 1.2%. The sample consisted of PBMCs. All receptors derive from a human donor in good health.

The CDR3 nucleotides are TGTGCCAGCAGCTTAGGCGGGGGAGTAGCGGGAGGAAATACGCAGTATTTT. This gives the protein CASSLGGGVAGGNTQYF. The genes are TRBV7-2 and TRBJ2-3; TRBD2 agrees at 10 bases. V trimming: 1 base; J trimming: 7 bases; junction bases outside the gene matches: 11. CDR3 length: 17 amino acids. Germline CDR1 is SGHTA and CDR2 is FQGNSA.

The chain combines TRBV7-9 with TRBJ2-7, with D unresolved. Germline-derived CDR1 and CDR2 are SEHNR and FQNEAQ (reference sequence). V lost 4 bases to trimming and J lost 6 bases, with 10 bases between them. CDR3 length: 12 residues. The CDR3 here is CASSWADGEQYF. The CDR3 nucleotides read TGTGCCAGCAGCTGGGCAGATGGCGAGCAGTACTTC.

The rearrangement joins TRBV30 to TRBJ1-3, with 7 bases matching TRBD1. V shed 8 bases and J 2 bases; nucleotides not matched to a gene: 9. The germline V gene has CDR1 GTSNPN and CDR2 SVGIG (reference sequence). The CDR3 sequence is 14 residues long. CDR3 sequence: CAGSRGGTGNTIYF. The CDR3 bases are TGTGCCGGGTCCAGAGGGGGCACTGGAAACACCATATATTTT.

The V and J genes are TRBV11-1 and TRBJ2-2; 8 bases align to TRBD2. The CDR3 runs to 16 residues. Germline V CDR1 and CDR2: SGHAT, FQDESV (reference sequence). Trimming at V came to 5 bases and at J to 7 bases, leaving 12 bases not matched to a gene. The CDR3 protein is CASSLGGASGYGELFF. As DNA, the CDR3 is TGTGCCAGCAGCCTAGGCGGAGCTAGCGGGTACGGGGAGCTGTTTTTT.

The rearrangement uses TRBV9 and TRBJ1-2; no firm D call. Germline lookup yields CDR1 SGDLS and CDR2 YYNGEE. This CDR3 is built from 13 residues. Trimming left V 0 bases short and J 4 bases short, with 7 bases between. CDR3 in DNA: TGTGCCAGCAGCGTAGTACAGAGCTATGGCTACACCTTC. Its protein is CASSVVQSYGYTF.

The rearrangement uses TRBV7-9 and TRBJ1-1; a weak D match, TRBD1 (6 bases). The CDR3 loop spans 14 amino acids. Germline V gene data show CDR1 as SEHNR and CDR2 as FQNEAQ (reference sequence). The germline V and J ends were trimmed by 4 bases and 5 bases, with 14 bases remaining between them. CDR3 coding DNA: TGTGCCAGCAGCTCAAACCAGGGGAGTACTGAAGCTTTCTTT. It encodes CASSSNQGSTEAFF.

The chain uses TRBV11-2 and TRBJ2-5, with 9 nucleotides matching TRBD2. CDR1 and CDR2 from the germline V gene are SGHAT and FQNNGV. The CDR3 has 15 residues. V was pared by 5 bases and J by 4 bases, with 8 bases of the junction left unmatched. This chain's CDR3 is CASSPQAGGGETQYF. Here the CDR3 DNA reads TGTGCCAGCAGCCCTCAAGCGGGAGGAGGAGAGACCCAGTACTTC.

V gene TRBV9 combines with J gene TRBJ2-5; TRBD2 agrees at 8 bases. The DNA end is more similar to TRBJ2-7, so the J call may be wrong. CDR3 length equals 14 residues. Germline V gene sequence: CDR1 SGDLS, CDR2 YYNGEE. In nucleotides, the CDR3 is TGTGCCAGCAGCGTAGATAGCGGGACCTACGAGCAGTACTTC. Its translation is CASSVDSGTYEQYF.

As DNA, the CDR3 is TGTGCCAGCAGTGAAGTGGAGGGGGCGGTTGGCTATGGCTACACCTTC. Amino acid sequence: CASSEVEGAVGYGYTF. The V and J genes are TRBV25-1 and TRBJ1-2; TRBD1 matches 7 bases. The J segment lost 4 bases and the V segment lost 2 bases, leaving 10 bases of the junction unmatched. Germline V CDR1 and CDR2: MGHDK, SYGVNS. This CDR3 has 16 amino acids.

This clone was counted between two and nine times. V usage is TRBV2 and J usage is TRBJ2-1; unclear D gene. Per germline, CDR1 SNHLY and CDR2 FYNNEI. CDR3 length: 16 residues. V was clipped by 3 bases and J by 1 base, with 13 bases between them. The CDR3 nucleotides read TGTGCCAGCAGTGACCTTCTCAGTTGGTCCTACAATGAGCAGTTCTTC. Protein product: CASSDLLSWSYNEQFF.

The chain carries TRBV5-1 and TRBJ2-7; TRBD2 matches 11 bases. The CDR3 runs to 15 residues. Trimming cost V 4 bases and J 0 bases; bases outside gene matches: 3. Germline-derived CDR1 and CDR2 are SGHRS and YFSETQ. The CDR3 region is CASSLTSGSSYEQYF. For the CDR3, the DNA is TGCGCCAGCAGCCTAACTAGCGGGAGCTCCTACGAGCAGTACTTC. Drawing the rest from reference TRBV5-1 and TRBJ2-7, the complete variable domain is KAGVTQTPRYLIKTRGQQVTLSCSPISGHRSVSWYQQTPGQGLQFLFEYFSETQRNKGNFPGRFSGRQFSNSRSEMNVSTLELGDSALYLCASSLTSGSSYEQYFGPGTRLTVT.

The chain combines TRBV7-2 with TRBJ1-1, with unresolved D. V shed 6 bases and J shed 4 bases, with 12 bases lying between them. The V gene's germline CDR1 is SGHTA and CDR2 FQGNSA. The CDR3 sequence is 13 residues long. The CDR3 DNA sequence: TGTGCCAGCAGAGCTGAAGTGATCACTGAAGCTTTCTTT. Amino acid sequence: CASRAEVITEAFF.

V usage is TRBV19 and J usage is TRBJ2-5, with 14 bases aligning to TRBD2. The V segment lost 7 bases and the J segment 5 bases; nucleotides outside the gene matches: 9. Germline V CDR1 and CDR2: LNHDA, SQIVND (reference sequence). The CDR3 loop spans 16 amino acids. CDR3 amino acids: CASNLAGLAGVETQYF. The DNA of the CDR3 is TGTGCCAGTAATTTGGCGGGACTAGCGGGAGTTGAGACCCAGTACTTC.

There are a few counts of this clone. This chain connects TRBV29-1 to TRBJ1-1, with TRBD1 matching over 7 bases. CDR1 SQVTM and CDR2 ANQGSEA come from the germline V gene. This CDR3 contains 17 residues. Here the CDR3 reads CSGAPVQWTGANTEAFF. The CDR3 bases are TGCAGTGGAGCCCCGGTACAGTGGACAGGCGCGAACACTGAAGCTTTCTTT. Looking up the rest from reference TRBV29-1 and TRBJ1-1 gives the full variable domain: SAVISQKPSRDICQRGTSLTIQCQVDSQVTMMFWYRQQPGQSLTLIATANQGSEATYESGFVIDKFPISRPNLTFSTLTVSNMSPEDSSIYLCSGAPVQWTGANTEAFFGQGTRLTVV.

The rearrangement links TRBV7-3 to TRBJ2-7, with 8 bases fitting TRBD2. Trimming at V came to 1 base and at J to 5 bases, leaving 10 bases not matched to a gene. CDR1 SGHTA and CDR2 FQGTGA come from the germline V gene. The CDR3 has 16 residues. The CDR3 DNA reads TGTGCCAGCAGCTTAAGGGCAGCGGGAGCCCTCGACGAGCAGTACTTC. It is translated as CASSLRAAGALDEQYF.

The chain links TRBV10-3 to TRBJ1-1; perhaps TRBD1 as D (5 bases). Trimming left V 4 bases short and J 0 bases short, with 9 bases between. CDR1 ENHRY and CDR2 SYGVKD come from the germline V gene. The CDR3 is 14 amino acids. The DNA for the CDR3 is TGTGCCATCAGTGGTACAGGTTTGAACACTGAAGCTTTCTTT. Translation: CAISGTGLNTEAFF.

J is TRBJ2-7 and V is TRBV6-5, with 9 bases fitting TRBD1. The J segment lost 3 bases and the V segment lost 2 bases, leaving 2 bases of the junction unmatched. This CDR3 has 14 residues. CDR1 and CDR2 (germline): MNHEY, SVGAGI. CDR3 loop: CASSYGGQGYEQYF. The CDR3 nucleotides are TGTGCCAGCAGTTACGGGGGACAGGGCTACGAGCAGTACTTC.

This chain connects TRBV6-6 to TRBJ1-2; D might be TRBD1 (5 bases). The V end was cut by 0 bases, the J end by 1 base, with 12 bases between. The CDR3 totals 16 residues. Germline assignment: CDR1 MNHNY and CDR2 SVGAGI (reference sequence). CDR3 protein: CASSYSGGQGNYGYTF. The CDR3 bases are TGTGCCAGCAGTTACTCTGGTGGGCAGGGTAACTATGGCTACACCTTC.

Regarding this clone: Other DNA sequences in the same sample also yield this CDR3. This chain's CDR3 is CASREHADMETQYF. The CDR3 nucleotides read TGTGCCAGCAGGGAACACGCGGACATGGAGACCCAGTACTTC. V gene TRBV2 combines with J gene TRBJ2-5; a weak D match, TRBD1 (5 bases). The CDR3 sequence is 14 residues long. V gave up 6 bases and J gave up 5 bases, with 16 bases separating them. Germline loops: CDR1 SNHLY, CDR2 FYNNEI.

The gene calls are TRBV5-4 and TRBJ2-5; 9 bases agree with TRBD2. Unmatched junction bases numbered 10, after V lost 3 bases and J lost 4 bases. Germline V lookup: CDR1 SGHNT, CDR2 YYREEE (reference sequence). CDR3 length: 16 residues. The DNA of the CDR3 is TGTGCCAGCAGCTCGGGGAAGACTAGCGGTAGAGAGACCCAGTACTTC. Its translation: CASSSGKTSGRETQYF.

This rearrangement joins TRBV13 to TRBJ2-5, with 7 bases fitting TRBD1. The ends lost 5 bases at V and 5 bases at J; junction bases unmatched: 14. Germline V gene lookup returns CDR1 PRHDT and CDR2 FYEKMQ (reference sequence). This CDR3 comprises 16 residues. The CDR3 coding sequence is TGTGCCAGCAGCGCTACAGGGGCCGGTGGTAGGGAGACCCAGTACTTC. It codes for CASSATGAGGRETQYF.